These 4 T cell receptor beta chains originate from one sample sequenced in a study of neurological immune-mediated disorders. TCRdb processed the 5' RACE reads anew with MiXCR; each CDR3 protein has one entry. The table records 11,000 to 15,000 distinct CDR3 sequences, 6.5% to 8% of them present only once. Input material: CD8+ T cells from blood. The receptors derive from a middle-aged woman in good health.

This clonotype was seen ten or more times. This chain's CDR3 is CASSLWGAYPQFF. The CDR3 DNA is TGTGCCAGCAGTCTCTGGGGAGCCTATCCCCAGTTCTTC. The chain uses TRBV27 and TRBJ2-1; TRBD2 might be the D (5 bases). Germline assignment: CDR1 MNHEY and CDR2 SMNVEV (reference sequence). This CDR3 comprises 13 residues. V lost 5 bases, J lost 13 bases, and 18 bases lay in between.

This clonotype appeared many times. The chain combines TRBV7-9 with TRBJ2-1; 8 nucleotides agree with TRBD2. Germline CDR1 is SEHNR and CDR2 is FQNEAQ (reference sequence). The trim removed 4 bases at V and 8 bases at J, leaving 10 bases unmatched. This CDR3 comprises 15 residues. This CDR3 reads CASSSGLAPLDEQFF. For the CDR3, the DNA is TGTGCCAGCAGCTCCGGACTAGCTCCCTTGGATGAGCAGTTCTTC.

Many counts were recorded for this clonotype. The V gene is TRBV30, the J gene TRBJ2-1, with D perhaps TRBD1 or TRBD2 (5 bases each). The germline V and J ends were trimmed by 3 bases and 0 bases, with 15 bases remaining between them. CDR3 length: 16 amino acids. From germline, CDR1 is GTSNPN and CDR2 SVGIG (reference sequence). The CDR3 sequence is CAWRVGVARSYNEQFF. The CDR3 bases are TGTGCCTGGAGGGTGGGGGTAGCGCGCTCCTACAATGAGCAGTTCTTC.

This clonotype was recorded at least ten times. The rearrangement links TRBV3-1 to TRBJ2-1; 12 nucleotides align to TRBD2. In germline, CDR1 is LGHDT, CDR2 YNNKEL (reference sequence). The V segment lost 0 bases and the J segment 8 bases; nucleotides outside the gene matches: 5. The CDR3 length is 16 residues. The CDR3 protein is CASSQETSGSLHEQFF. CDR3 nucleotides: TGTGCCAGCAGCCAAGAGACTAGCGGGAGTTTACATGAGCAGTTCTTC.